Following are 5 T cell receptor beta chains from one sample sequenced in a study of blood T cell repertoires in COVID-19. Some clones are missing from TCRdb's copy, which holds only in-frame ones; the method was immunoSEQ multiplex PCR. Here the sample spans some 160,000 clones, roughly 80% being singletons. Sequencing was carried out using PBMCs or T cells enriched from blood (not recorded which). These receptors were taken from a woman aged 60-70 years who had recovered from COVID-19.

This CDR3 is CASSYVTGSSDTQYF. In nucleotides, the CDR3 is TGTGCCAGCAGTTACGTGACAGGGAGTTCTGATACGCAGTATTTT. J is TRBJ2-3 and V is TRBV6-5; TRBD1 matches at 7 bases. The CDR3 contains 15 residues. The trim removed 2 bases at V and 6 bases at J, leaving 8 bases unmatched. Per germline, CDR1 MNHEY and CDR2 SVGAGI.

The chain is built from TRBV14 and TRBJ1-4; 9 bases map to TRBD1. CDR3 length: 14 amino acids. With 3 bases clipped from V and 6 bases from J, the junction kept 2 bases outside the gene matches. Germline loops: CDR1 SGHDN, CDR2 FVKESK. CDR3 protein: CASSQRTGDEKLFF. CDR3 DNA sequence: TGTGCCAGCAGCCAGAGGACAGGGGATGAAAAACTGTTTTTT.

This clone appeared once. The V and J genes are TRBV25-1 and TRBJ1-2; TRBD1 aligns across 7 bases. The length of the CDR3 is 13 residues. Per germline, CDR1 MGHDK and CDR2 SYGVNS. The ends lost 3 bases at V and 8 bases at J; junction bases unmatched: 6. CDR3 sequence (DNA): TGTGCCAGCAGTGAGCAACAGGGGAGGGGCTACACCTTC. This encodes CASSEQQGRGYTF.

This clone was counted a few times. This chain uses TRBV5-1 with TRBJ1-1; D uncertain. Germline V lookup: CDR1 SGHRS, CDR2 YFSETQ. The CDR3 runs to 12 residues. The V end was cut by 4 bases, the J end by 2 bases, with 6 bases between. The CDR3 here is CASSMSNTEAFF. The CDR3, as DNA: TGCGCCAGCAGCATGAGTAACACTGAAGCTTTCTTT.

The V call is TRBV5-1, the J call TRBJ2-7; possibly TRBD1 for D (5 bases). Trimming left V 5 bases short and J 0 bases short, with 12 bases between. This CDR3 comprises 14 residues. Germline CDR1 reads SGHRS; CDR2 reads YFSETQ. The CDR3 bases are TGCGCCAGCAGTAGGGGCATCCCCTCCTACGAGCAGTACTTC. It specifies CASSRGIPSYEQYF.